The 19 T cell receptor beta chains listed next were all sequenced from one sample in a study of T cell responses to AZD1222 COVID-19 vaccine. Generated by immunoSEQ multiplex PCR, the TCRdb table keeps only in-frame clones and is missing some. The sample lists 67,000 or so clones; 84% were seen once. The sequenced sample was peripheral blood, obtained on day 0 of AZD1222 vaccination. These receptor sequences come from an adult in good health.

V and J are TRBV7-8 and TRBJ2-1, with TRBD1 matching 12 bases. V shed 5 bases, J shed 9 bases, and the junction held 14 bases outside the gene matches. Germline lookup yields CDR1 SGHVS and CDR2 FQNEAQ. The CDR3 has 17 residues. CDR3 DNA sequence: TGTGCCAGCAGCGCGTCCCGGGACAGGGGGCGATTGGGTGAGCAGTTCTTC. Amino acid sequence: CASSASRDRGRLGEQFF.

CDR3 in amino acids: CASSFQRVHGYTF. Written as DNA, the CDR3 is TGTGCCAGCAGCTTCCAAAGGGTTCATGGCTACACCTTC. The chain couples TRBV11-2 to TRBJ1-2; D unresolved. This CDR3 comprises 13 residues. V lost 3 bases and J lost 6, with 11 bases in between. The germline gives CDR1 SGHAT, CDR2 FQNNGV.

The chain joins TRBV5-4 to TRBJ1-2; perhaps TRBD1 as D (6 bases). Germline V gene data show CDR1 as SGHNT and CDR2 as YYREEE (reference sequence). CDR3 size: 16 residues. V dropped 0 bases and J dropped 4 bases, with 16 bases sitting between them. As DNA, the CDR3 is TGTGCCAGCAGCTTGGCAGCAGGGGTTGATATCTATGGCTACACCTTC. Translated, it gives CASSLAAGVDIYGYTF.

This sequence joins TRBV27 and TRBJ2-3, with a tentative D call TRBD1 (6 bases). Germline CDR1 reads MNHEY; CDR2 reads SMNVEV (reference sequence). The CDR3 consists of 15 residues. V was pared by 4 bases and J by 0 bases, with 11 bases between. CDR3 region: CASSYRAVSTDTQYF. CDR3 bases: TGTGCCAGCAGTTACAGGGCAGTAAGCACAGATACGCAGTATTTT.

This clone has a single count. The V call is TRBV10-2, the J call TRBJ1-2; TRBD1 is a possible D gene (5 bases). V was cut by 0 bases and J by 8 bases, with 10 bases left in between. This CDR3 has 13 residues. Germline CDR1 reads WSHSY; CDR2 reads SAAADI. CDR3 protein: CASSESGTNGYTF. The CDR3 bases are TGCGCCAGCAGTGAGTCGGGGACTAACGGCTACACCTTC.

V is TRBV4-1 and J is TRBJ1-2; D gene uncertain. The length of the CDR3 is 15 residues. Germline CDR1 and CDR2: MGHRA and YSYEKL. V was clipped by 1 base and J by 7 bases, with 16 bases between them. CDR3: CASSQVPGVWAGYTF. In DNA, the CDR3 is TGCGCCAGCAGCCAAGTCCCCGGGGTCTGGGCTGGCTACACCTTC.

V and J are TRBV28 and TRBJ2-2; D remains unclear. CDR3 length: 12 residues. Trimming left V 4 bases short and J 4 bases short, with 4 bases between. Germline CDR1 and CDR2: MDHEN and SYDVKM. CDR3 protein: CASSSSTGELFF. As DNA, the CDR3 is TGTGCCAGCAGTTCTAGCACCGGGGAGCTGTTTTTT.

This rearrangement joins TRBV7-9 to TRBJ1-1, with D maybe TRBD1 (6 bases). The ends were cut back, 5 bases at V and 4 bases at J, with 17 bases in the middle. The CDR3 covers 15 residues. Germline-derived CDR1 and CDR2 are SEHNR and FQNEAQ (reference sequence). CDR3 coding DNA: TGTGCCAGCAGCCCCCCGAGGGGGGCCGGCACTGAAGCTTTCTTT. Residues: CASSPPRGAGTEAFF.

The chain recombines TRBV7-9 with TRBJ2-5; 7 bases match TRBD1. Unmatched junction bases numbered 8, after V lost 3 bases and J lost 4 bases. Germline CDR1 and CDR2: SEHNR and FQNEAQ (reference sequence). The CDR3 length is 15 residues. The CDR3 loop reads CASSLYQTGLETQYF. The DNA for the CDR3 is TGTGCCAGCAGCTTGTACCAGACAGGGCTAGAGACCCAGTACTTC.

The chain combines TRBV28 with TRBJ1-2, with 9 bases aligning to TRBD1. Per the germline V gene, CDR1 is MDHEN and CDR2 is SYDVKM. Germline trimming cut 8 bases from V and 4 bases from J; bases unmatched to any gene: 11. The CDR3 spans 15 residues. The CDR3 nucleotides read TGTGCCAGCTCTTCGGGACAGGGAAATTTCTATGGCTACACCTTC. Protein product: CASSSGQGNFYGYTF.

The chain couples TRBV5-1 to TRBJ2-1, with D hard to call. This CDR3 spans 11 amino acids. Deletions cut 5 bases from V and 7 bases from J, with 7 bases between. Looked up from germline, CDR1 is SGHRS and CDR2 is YFSETQ. In nucleotides, the CDR3 is TGCGCCAGCAGGGTAGGGAATGAGCAGTTCTTC. Residues: CASRVGNEQFF. The whole variable domain, remainder taken from reference TRBV5-1 and TRBJ2-1, is KAGVTQTPRYLIKTRGQQVTLSCSPISGHRSVSWYQQTPGQGLQFLFEYFSETQRNKGNFPGRFSGRQFSNSRSEMNVSTLELGDSALYLCASRVGNEQFFGPGTRLTVL.

The CDR3 sequence is CASSLGTLYNEQFF. The CDR3 DNA sequence: TGCGCCAGCAGCTTGGGGACCCTCTACAATGAGCAGTTCTTC. The chain links TRBV5-1 to TRBJ2-1; D unclear. Deletions cut 0 bases from V and 3 bases from J, with 7 bases between. CDR1 is SGHRS and CDR2 is YFSETQ in the germline V gene. This CDR3 spans 14 amino acids. The full variable domain, in which reference TRBV5-1 and TRBJ2-1 provide the parts outside the CDR3, is KAGVTQTPRYLIKTRGQQVTLSCSPISGHRSVSWYQQTPGQGLQFLFEYFSETQRNKGNFPGRFSGRQFSNSRSEMNVSTLELGDSALYLCASSLGTLYNEQFFGPGTRLTVL.

The gene calls are TRBV7-2 and TRBJ1-1, with 7 bases fitting TRBD1. The V and J ends lost 3 bases and 0 bases, in that order; junction bases with no gene match: 1. This CDR3 spans 14 amino acids. Per germline, CDR1 SGHTA and CDR2 FQGNSA. CDR3 sequence reads: CASSFGTVNTEAFF. The DNA of the CDR3 is TGTGCCAGCAGCTTCGGGACAGTGAACACTGAAGCTTTCTTT. Variable domain in full (rest from reference TRBV7-2 and TRBJ1-1): GAGVSQSPSNKVTEKGKDVELRCDPISGHTALYWYRQSLGQGLEFLIYFQGNSAPDKSGLPSDRFSAERTGGSVSTLTIQRTQQEDSAVYLCASSFGTVNTEAFFGQGTRLTVV.

The chain links TRBV4-3 to TRBJ2-3, with D possibly TRBD2 on 6 matching bases. Germline loops: CDR1 LGHNA, CDR2 YSLEER. The CDR3 extends over 16 amino acids. V gave up 1 base and J gave up 0 bases, with 11 bases separating them. The CDR3 sequence is CASSQAPGVSTDTQYF. The DNA for the CDR3 is TGCGCCAGCAGCCAAGCCCCGGGGGTTAGCACAGATACGCAGTATTTT.

The rearrangement joins TRBV11-2 to TRBJ2-5; no clear D gene. V lost 5 bases to trimming and J lost 5 bases, with 15 bases between them. The CDR3 has 14 amino acids. Germline V lookup: CDR1 SGHAT, CDR2 FQNNGV. CDR3 residues: CASSHRVGSETQYF. Written as DNA, the CDR3 is TGTGCCAGCAGCCATCGGGTAGGGTCGGAGACCCAGTACTTC.

This rearrangement joins TRBV5-4 to TRBJ1-4; D is undetermined. CDR1 is SGHNT and CDR2 is YYREEE in the germline V gene (reference sequence). V was pared by 4 bases and J by 3 bases, with 13 bases between. The CDR3 has 15 residues. CDR3 bases: TGTGCCAGCAGCGTCCGTGCTGGTGCTAATGAAAAACTGTTTTTT. Translating gives CASSVRAGANEKLFF.

The chain couples TRBV3-1 (or the pseudogene TRBV3-2) to TRBJ2-5; 7 positions match TRBD2. The CDR3 contains 16 residues. The germline gives CDR1 LGHDT, CDR2 YNNKEL (reference sequence). Germline trimming cut 0 bases from V and 0 bases from J; bases unmatched to any gene: 4. This CDR3 reads CASSQDAAGYQETQYF. CDR3 coding DNA: TGTGCCAGCAGCCAAGATGCAGCGGGGTACCAAGAGACCCAGTACTTC.

The rearrangement links TRBV7-2 to TRBJ1-1, with a possible D match to TRBD1 (5 bases). The CDR3 length is 14 residues. Trimming removed 7 bases from V and 0 bases from J, with 12 bases in between. Germline assignment: CDR1 SGHTA and CDR2 FQGNSA. The CDR3 reads CASTLDRLNTEAFF. The DNA for the CDR3 is TGTGCCAGCACGCTTGACAGACTGAACACTGAAGCTTTCTTT.

The V gene is TRBV4-1, the J gene TRBJ2-3; D may match TRBD1 or TRBD2 (5 bases each). This CDR3 has 16 residues. Germline loops: CDR1 MGHRA, CDR2 YSYEKL. Trimming shortened V by 4 bases and J by 1 base, and 15 bases separated the two germline ends. The CDR3 region is CASSRVGDLGTDTQYF. The CDR3 DNA reads as TGCGCCAGCAGCCGCGTGGGGGATCTGGGCACAGATACGCAGTATTTT.